This entry lists 20 T cell receptor beta chains sequenced from one sample in a study of cytomegalovirus exposure and HLA in healthy donors. Use of 60 Vbeta and 13 Jbeta primers characterized the PCR. The data were produced by immunoSEQ multiplex PCR, yet TCRdb's version contains in-frame clones alone and is incomplete. This sample has 95,000 to 130,000 clones, with roughly 70% found just once. The sample taken for sequencing was PBMCs. All receptors derive from a woman aged 18-35 years in good health and CMV-seronegative.

The chain carries TRBV7-2 and TRBJ1-2; 7 bases line up with TRBD1. The CDR3 contains 15 residues. V trimming: 1 base; J trimming: 3 bases; junction bases outside the gene matches: 5. CDR1 is SGHTA and CDR2 is FQGNSA in the germline V gene. In DNA form, the CDR3 reads TGTGCCAGCAGCTTAGAGGGCAGGGGGGACTATGGCTACACCTTC. It specifies CASSLEGRGDYGYTF.

This rearrangement joins TRBV19 to TRBJ1-4, with 8 bases that match TRBD1. The V segment lost 9 bases and the J segment 10 bases; nucleotides outside the gene matches: 10. Germline lookup yields CDR1 LNHDA and CDR2 SQIVND (reference sequence). The CDR3 is 13 residues long. CDR3 sequence: CASSQGARGKLFF. CDR3 bases: TGTGCCAGCTCTCAGGGGGCGCGGGGAAAACTGTTTTTT.

This clone has just a few counts. The gene calls are TRBV2 and TRBJ1-2; a weak D match, TRBD1 (6 bases). Germline CDR1 is SNHLY and CDR2 is FYNNEI. CDR3 length: 13 amino acids. V lost 7 bases and J lost 7, with 16 bases in between. This chain's CDR3 is CASTPFRGSGYTF. The CDR3, as DNA: TGTGCCAGCACCCCATTTAGGGGGAGTGGCTACACCTTC.

The rearrangement links TRBV4-1 to TRBJ1-4; no definite D call. CDR1 is MGHRA, CDR2 YSYEKL, per germline. The CDR3 runs to 17 residues. With 0 bases removed from V and 4 bases from J, the gap between germline ends came to 15 bases. CDR3 nucleotide sequence: TGCGCCAGCAGCCAAGATTATATGGCATCGGGTAATGAAAAACTGTTTTTT. It is translated as CASSQDYMASGNEKLFF.

This chain links TRBV4-1 with TRBJ2-5; unclear D gene. CDR1 and CDR2 (germline): MGHRA, YSYEKL. The germline V and J ends were trimmed by 0 bases and 5 bases, with 13 bases remaining between them. The CDR3 runs 15 residues. This CDR3 is CASSQETESTETQYF. The CDR3 bases are TGCGCCAGCAGCCAAGAGACGGAGAGTACGGAGACCCAGTACTTC.

This chain uses TRBV28 with TRBJ2-7, with a possible D match to TRBD2 (5 bases). The CDR3 contains 11 residues. V lost 8 bases, J lost 4 bases, and 9 bases lay in between. Germline values: CDR1 MDHEN, CDR2 SYDVKM. This CDR3 is CASSGVYEQYF. CDR3 in DNA: TGTGCCAGCTCCGGGGTATACGAGCAGTACTTC.

The chain couples TRBV4-1 to TRBJ2-6; 9 nucleotides line up with TRBD1. Germline CDR1 MGHRA, CDR2 YSYEKL. The CDR3 length is 18 residues. J lost 2 bases, V lost 10 bases, and 15 bases had no gene match. Here the CDR3 DNA reads TGCGCCAAGGAACAACAAGGACAGGGGATGACTGGGGCCAACGTCCTGACTTTC. Its translation is CAKEQQGQGMTGANVLTF.

V is TRBV6-1 and J is TRBJ1-5; D remains ambiguous. Germline CDR1 MNHNS, CDR2 SASEGT. V lost 2 bases to trimming and J lost 0 bases, with 11 bases between them. The CDR3 is 16 amino acids. CDR3 protein: CASSELGSFSNQPQHF. The DNA for the CDR3 is TGTGCCAGCAGTGAACTCGGGAGTTTTAGCAATCAGCCCCAGCATTTT.

This chain uses TRBV30 with TRBJ2-7; TRBD1 agrees at 9 bases. V dropped 0 bases and J dropped 1; count of bases not matched to a gene: 7. Germline CDR1 reads GTSNPN; CDR2 reads SVGIG (reference sequence). The CDR3 sequence is 16 residues long. CDR3 loop: CAWSVHRTGVSYEQYF. The CDR3 DNA sequence: TGTGCCTGGAGTGTTCATCGGACAGGGGTATCCTACGAGCAGTACTTC. The variable domain in full, with the rest retrieved from reference TRBV30 and TRBJ2-7, is SQTIHQWPATLVQPVGSPLSLECTVEGTSNPNLYWYRQAAGRGLQLLFYSVGIGQISSEVPQNLSASRPQDRQFILSSKKLLLSDSGFYLCAWSVHRTGVSYEQYFGPGTRLTVT.

The chain employs TRBV10-1 and TRBJ1-2; tentative D call: TRBD1 (5 bases). Trimming left V 5 bases short and J 2 bases short, with 15 bases between. The CDR3 runs 15 residues. Germline CDR1 and CDR2: WNHNN and SYGVQD (reference sequence). CDR3 nucleotides: TGCGCCAGCAGTCCCGACAGCGCGAACAACTATGGCTACACCTTC. Its translation is CASSPDSANNYGYTF.

The rearrangement links TRBV29-1 to TRBJ1-1, with D maybe TRBD1 (6 bases). The germline V and J ends were trimmed by 6 bases and 5 bases, with 16 bases remaining between them. The CDR3 consists of 13 residues. Germline loops: CDR1 SQVTM, CDR2 ANQGSEA. DNA of the CDR3: TGCAGCGTCCACAGGGACCAACAGACTGAAGCTTTCTTT. It specifies CSVHRDQQTEAFF.

The chain employs TRBV19 and TRBJ2-3, with D perhaps matching TRBD2 (5 bases). Germline CDR1 reads LNHDA; CDR2 reads SQIVND (reference sequence). The CDR3 spans 16 residues. V was trimmed by 1 base and J by 3 bases, leaving 14 bases between them. The CDR3: CASSIGVAGWTDTQYF. CDR3 DNA sequence: TGTGCCAGTAGTATAGGAGTTGCGGGTTGGACAGATACGCAGTATTTT.

The genes are TRBV9 and TRBJ2-7, with TRBD1 matching 8 bases. The CDR3 runs 17 residues. In germline, CDR1 is SGDLS, CDR2 YYNGEE. J lost 0 bases, V lost 4 bases, and 12 bases had no gene match. The DNA of the CDR3 is TGTGCCAGCAGCCCACCCCTTCTGGACAGGGACTCCTACGAGCAGTACTTC. This sequence encodes CASSPPLLDRDSYEQYF.

The genes are TRBV6-5 and TRBJ1-2; D is perhaps TRBD1 (6 bases). Germline assignment: CDR1 MNHEY and CDR2 SVGAGI. The germline V and J ends were trimmed by 0 bases and 3 bases, with 8 bases remaining between them. The CDR3 sequence is 14 residues long. CDR3 nucleotide sequence: TGTGCCAGCAGTTACTCCGGGACACACTATGGCTACACCTTC. It is translated as CASSYSGTHYGYTF.

This clone was recorded only once. V is TRBV5-4 and J is TRBJ1-1; TRBD1 might be the D (5 bases). CDR3 length: 15 residues. With 4 bases removed from V and 2 bases from J, the gap between germline ends came to 15 bases. Germline CDR1 SGHNT, CDR2 YYREEE (reference sequence). Here the CDR3 DNA reads TGTGCCAGCAGCCCCGGGGAGGGACGTAACACTGAAGCTTTCTTT. Amino acid sequence: CASSPGEGRNTEAFF.

The V call is TRBV7-2, the J call TRBJ2-7; D not certain. Germline V gene lookup returns CDR1 SGHTA and CDR2 FQGNSA. V gave up 1 base and J gave up 2 bases, with 9 bases separating them. This CDR3 region has 14 residues. The CDR3 is CASSLVGSTYEQYF. The CDR3 nucleotides read TGTGCCAGCAGCTTAGTGGGCAGCACCTACGAGCAGTACTTC.

V gene TRBV6-5 combines with J gene TRBJ1-4, with 7 bases matching TRBD1. Germline V gene lookup returns CDR1 MNHEY and CDR2 SVGAGI. CDR3 length: 15 residues. V lost 6 bases to trimming and J lost 7 bases; unmatched junction nucleotides: 11. The CDR3 nucleotides are TGTGCCAGCAGCCAAATAACAGGGGCAGGTGAAAAACTGTTTTTT. As protein: CASSQITGAGEKLFF.

CDR3 residues: CASSLDPSGPGSEQFF. DNA for the CDR3: TGCGCCAGCAGCCTCGACCCGTCCGGGCCGGGAAGTGAGCAGTTCTTC. J is TRBJ2-1 and V is TRBV5-1; D is possibly TRBD2 (5 bases). Trimming stripped 4 bases from V and 9 bases from J, with 23 bases between. Per the germline V gene, CDR1 is SGHRS and CDR2 is YFSETQ. This CDR3 has 16 residues.

The V call is TRBV5-4, the J call TRBJ2-3; the D gene is possibly TRBD2 (6 bases). Germline V gene sequence: CDR1 SGHNT, CDR2 YYREEE (reference sequence). V gave up 0 bases and J gave up 5 bases, with 13 bases separating them. The CDR3 has 15 residues. The CDR3 region is CASSLGGAGLDTQYF. The CDR3 DNA is TGTGCCAGCAGCTTGGGCGGGGCCGGTCTAGATACGCAGTATTTT.

This clone came up once. The chain links TRBV19 to TRBJ1-2, with D tentatively TRBD1 (5 bases). The V and J ends lost 0 bases and 5 bases respectively, with 13 bases between them. The CDR3 totals 15 residues. Per the germline V gene, CDR1 is LNHDA and CDR2 is SQIVND (reference sequence). The CDR3, as DNA: TGTGCCAGTAGTATAGATCTTACAGGAACTTATGGCTACACCTTC. This sequence encodes CASSIDLTGTYGYTF.